This TCR beta chain was obtained from a study of T cell therapy after organ transplantation. Study at large: Up to 6 doses were given at 2-week intervals. General study results and limits: Both transferred clonotypes and endogenous ones absent from products apparently reconstituted. CD8 clonality fold change after therapy inversely tracked pretherapy clonality.

V lost 5 bases and J 4 bases, leaving 18 bases between the germline ends. In germline, CDR1 is SEHNR, CDR2 FQNEAQ (reference sequence). This CDR3 is built from 15 residues. Using immunoSEQ multiplex PCR, the repertoire was profiled, and TCRdb retains in-frame clones only, with some absent. Of 2,100 or so clones listed, under 95% are singletons. Worth noting for this clone: As yet, its antigen is unknown.

The starting material was CD8+ T cells from blood, obtained before autologous CMV-specific T cell therapy. This chain connects TRBV7-9 to TRBJ2-7; possible D gene TRBD1, 5 bases. The source is a human patient who had received a solid organ transplant and had CMV disease. CDR3 DNA sequence: TGTGCCAGCAGCGACACCAGGGTCGGCTGGTACGAGCAGTACTTC. This gives the protein CASSDTRVGWYEQYF.